The clone carrying this TCR beta chain was observed a single time. The antigen is undetermined. This specimen belongs to a study of T-cell memory formation after mild COVID-19. One entry per CDR3 protein, called by TCRdb with MiXCR from the 5' RACE reads. Of about 540,000 distinct CDR3 sequences in the sample, around 21% were seen once. CDR1 is SGHNT and CDR2 is YENEEA in the germline V gene. The CDR3 spans 15 residues. V gave up 3 bases and J gave up 6 bases, with 16 bases separating them. Study-level points and caveats: Clones contracting day 15 to 85 were balanced CD4/CD8; later expanders leaned CD4+. Mainly CM and EM harbored the contracting CD4+ clones; mainly EMRA harbored the CD8+ ones.

The source material was PBMCs or a T cell subset sorted from them (not recorded which). The source is an adult woman who had mild COVID-19 (a few samples of this study predate the infection). Cell type and time point are not known. The chain has TRBV11-3 and TRBJ2-3; D is possibly TRBD1 (5 bases). The chain's CDR3 is CASSLRRQNLDTQYF. The CDR3 nucleotides read TGTGCCAGCAGCTTGAGGCGACAGAACCTCGATACGCAGTATTTT.